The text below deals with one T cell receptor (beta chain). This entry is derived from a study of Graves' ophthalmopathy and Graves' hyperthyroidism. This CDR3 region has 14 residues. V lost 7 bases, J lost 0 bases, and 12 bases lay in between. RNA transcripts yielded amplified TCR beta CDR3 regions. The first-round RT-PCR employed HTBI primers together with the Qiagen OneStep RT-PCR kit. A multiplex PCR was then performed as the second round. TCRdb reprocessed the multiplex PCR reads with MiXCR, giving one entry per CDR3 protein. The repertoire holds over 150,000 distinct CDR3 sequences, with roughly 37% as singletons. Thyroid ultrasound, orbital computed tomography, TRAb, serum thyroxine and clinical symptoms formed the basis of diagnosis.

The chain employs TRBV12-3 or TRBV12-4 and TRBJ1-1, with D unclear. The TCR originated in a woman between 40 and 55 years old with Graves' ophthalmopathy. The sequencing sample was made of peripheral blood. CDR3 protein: CASTMGQLNTEAFF. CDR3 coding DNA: TGTGCCAGCACTATGGGCCAGTTGAACACTGAAGCTTTCTTT.